The clone carrying this T cell receptor (beta chain) was seen more than once but under ten times. If patients had autoimmune disease history or systemic immunosuppression, they were excluded. CDR1 SGDLS and CDR2 YYNGEE come from the germline V gene. The CDR3 has 13 amino acids. Unmatched junction bases numbered 2, after V lost 3 bases and J lost 4 bases. The sample comes from a study of OX40 agonist ivuxolimab in advanced cancers. For the study at large: Males comprised 82.7% of the group, whose mean age was approximately 60 years (range about 20 to 85).

Sequencing used immunoSEQ multiplex PCR; TCRdb keeps in-frame clones, though not all of them. The profile shows about 75,000 clones, about 88% of them singletons. This specimen consisted of CD4+ or CD8+ T cells sorted from blood, obtained in a trial of the OX40 agonist ivuxolimab. The genes are TRBV9 and TRBJ2-5, with TRBD1 matching 8 bases. The clonotype comes from an adult with an advanced solid tumor such as melanoma, head and neck, liver or kidney cancer. CDR3 DNA: TGTGCCAGCAGCGCGCAGGGGGCAGAGACCCAGTACTTC. Its protein is CASSAQGAETQYF.